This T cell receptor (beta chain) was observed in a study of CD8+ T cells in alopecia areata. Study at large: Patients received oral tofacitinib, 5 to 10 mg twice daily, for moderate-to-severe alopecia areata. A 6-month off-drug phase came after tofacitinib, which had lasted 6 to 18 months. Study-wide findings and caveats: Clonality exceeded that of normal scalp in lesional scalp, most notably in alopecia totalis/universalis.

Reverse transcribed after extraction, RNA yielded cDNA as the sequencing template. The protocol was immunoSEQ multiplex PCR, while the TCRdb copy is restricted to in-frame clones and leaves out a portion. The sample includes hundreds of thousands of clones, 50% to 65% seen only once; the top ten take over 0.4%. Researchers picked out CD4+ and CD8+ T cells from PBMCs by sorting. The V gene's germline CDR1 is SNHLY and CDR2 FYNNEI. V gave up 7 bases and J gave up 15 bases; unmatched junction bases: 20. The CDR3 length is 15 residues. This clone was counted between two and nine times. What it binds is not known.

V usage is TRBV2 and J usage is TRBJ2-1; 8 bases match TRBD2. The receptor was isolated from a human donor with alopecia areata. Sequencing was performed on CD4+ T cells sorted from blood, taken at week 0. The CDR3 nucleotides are TGTGCCAGCACTATGGGGCTAGCGGGTGCCACTCCTGCGTTCTTC. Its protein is CASTMGLAGATPAFF.